This T cell receptor (beta chain) emerged from a study of T cell clonotyping in hematopoietic cell transplantation. Samples: about 28 days before transplant, then days 30, 100 and 180 after. V lost 0 bases, J lost 6 bases, and 8 bases stayed unmatched. The germline CDR1 and CDR2 sequences are MGHRA and YSYEKL. The CDR3 runs to 16 residues. This table comes from immunoSEQ multiplex PCR, and its TCRdb copy is limited to in-frame clones, with some not included. Seen here are 7,200 or so clones, 88% observed once, and the top ten hold 6% to 8.5%. A few counts support this clone. The V call is TRBV4-1, the J call TRBJ2-5, with 9 bases lining up with TRBD2. The sample in question was PBMCs, obtained 100 days after allogeneic stem cell transplant. This sequence originates from a young adult male patient who had an allogeneic stem cell transplant from a related donor, so the T cells may come from the graft donor. Some clones in this sample may be carry-over from other donors' samples. CDR3 sequence: CASSQDLAGSPQTQYF. The CDR3 region has the DNA TGCGCCAGCAGCCAAGACCTAGCGGGATCCCCTCAGACCCAGTACTTC.